The 29 T cell receptor beta chains presented below share a single source sample, sequenced in a study of blood T cell repertoires in COVID-19. Using immunoSEQ multiplex PCR, the repertoire was profiled, and TCRdb retains in-frame clones only, with some absent. The sample shows approximately 80,000 clones, 86% of them seen only once. Sequences were obtained from peripheral blood. The receptors originated from a man aged 50 to 60 with active COVID-19.

V and J are TRBV7-2 and TRBJ2-7, with 13 nucleotides matching TRBD2. V was clipped by 5 bases and J by 7 bases; unmatched bases: 11. CDR3 length: 16 residues. CDR1 is SGHTA, CDR2 FQGNSA, per germline. CDR3 in amino acids: CASSLLLAGGPREQYF. The DNA for the CDR3 is TGTGCCAGCAGCCTATTACTAGCGGGAGGGCCGAGGGAGCAGTACTTC.

This clone was recorded only once. This sequence joins TRBV10-3 and TRBJ2-1, with 9 bases fitting TRBD2. Losses at the gene ends were 3 bases for V and 7 bases for J; bases not matched to a gene: 13. From germline, CDR1 is ENHRY and CDR2 SYGVKD. CDR3 length equals 17 residues. CDR3 sequence: CAISDLGLATRGNEQFF. In nucleotides, the CDR3 is TGTGCCATCAGTGACCTGGGACTAGCAACTCGGGGGAATGAGCAGTTCTTC.

This clone has only a few counts. The rearrangement links TRBV7-3 to TRBJ1-5; TRBD1 might be the D (6 bases). The CDR3 is made up of 16 amino acids. From germline, CDR1 is SGHTA and CDR2 FQGTGA. Trimming shortened V by 4 bases and J by 5 bases, and 18 bases separated the two germline ends. The CDR3 nucleotides read TGTGCCAGCAGCTCGGCCCCCTCAGGGGCAGATCAGCCCCAGCATTTT. Its translation is CASSSAPSGADQPQHF. Full variable domain (remainder filled in from reference TRBV7-3 and TRBJ1-5): GAGVSQTPSNKVTEKGKYVELRCDPISGHTALYWYRQSLGQGPEFLIYFQGTGAADDSGLPNDRFFAVRPEGSVSTLKIQRTERGDSAVYLCASSSAPSGADQPQHFGDGTRLSIL.

This clone has more than one count but fewer than ten. This chain links TRBV19 with TRBJ2-7; possibly TRBD2 for D (6 bases). Trimming took off 5 bases at V and 6 bases at J, with 17 bases between the two ends. The germline V gene encodes CDR1 LNHDA and CDR2 SQIVND (reference sequence). This CDR3 has 14 amino acids. The CDR3 coding sequence is TGTGCCAGTAGTCCGACTAGGAGCGGTGCCGAGCAGTACTTC. Residues: CASSPTRSGAEQYF.

V gene TRBV27 combines with J gene TRBJ2-3; possible D gene TRBD1, 5 bases. V lost 2 bases, J lost 3 bases, and 9 bases lay in between. The CDR3 contains 14 residues. Germline lookup yields CDR1 MNHEY and CDR2 SMNVEV (reference sequence). The CDR3 here is CASSLRQGTDTQYF. The DNA of the CDR3 is TGTGCCAGCAGTTTACGGCAGGGAACAGATACGCAGTATTTT.

This clone was counted a few times. The V gene is TRBV6-1, the J gene TRBJ1-3; D gene uncertain. V was clipped by 1 base and J by 7 bases, with 14 bases between them. CDR1 is MNHNS and CDR2 is SASEGT in the germline V gene. The CDR3 covers 15 residues. This chain's CDR3 is CASSEVEGWRNTIYF. The CDR3 coding sequence is TGTGCCAGCAGTGAAGTAGAGGGATGGAGGAACACCATATATTTT.

V and J are TRBV2 and TRBJ2-5, with a tentative D call TRBD2 (5 bases). With 5 bases removed from V and 4 bases from J, the gap between germline ends came to 11 bases. Germline V gene sequence: CDR1 SNHLY, CDR2 FYNNEI. This CDR3 comprises 13 residues. For the CDR3, the DNA is TGTGCCAGCAGTAGTGGAAGCGGAGAGACCCAGTACTTC. It yields the protein CASSSGSGETQYF.

This clone was seen just once. The chain recombines TRBV19 with TRBJ1-5, with D unclear. Looked up from germline, CDR1 is LNHDA and CDR2 is SQIVND (reference sequence). Trimming shortened V by 4 bases and J by 6 bases, and 10 bases separated the two germline ends. The CDR3 has 13 amino acids. The CDR3 reads CASSTPTSQPQHF. The CDR3 nucleotides read TGTGCCAGTAGTACCCCGACAAGTCAGCCCCAGCATTTT.

The chain has TRBV7-9 and TRBJ1-4; 9 bases map to TRBD1. This CDR3 has 15 amino acids. The junction had 6 bases not matched to a gene; V was cut back by 4 bases and J by 6 bases. CDR1 is SEHNR and CDR2 is FQNEAQ in the germline V gene (reference sequence). CDR3 DNA: TGTGCCAGCAGCTCCGGGACAGGGCCTTATGAAAAACTGTTTTTT. Translation gives CASSSGTGPYEKLFF.

J is TRBJ2-7 and V is TRBV18; 7 nucleotides line up with TRBD1. The length of the CDR3 is 16 residues. Trimming took 3 bases from V and 6 from J; bases not matched to a gene: 14. Looked up from germline, CDR1 is KGHSH and CDR2 is LQKENI. The CDR3 loop reads CASSPQSPGQPSEQYF. For the CDR3, the DNA is TGTGCCAGCTCACCCCAAAGTCCGGGACAGCCGTCCGAGCAGTACTTC.

The gene calls are TRBV6-6 and TRBJ2-1; no firm D call. Germline V gene lookup returns CDR1 MNHNY and CDR2 SVGAGI (reference sequence). CDR3 length: 15 amino acids. V gave up 3 bases and J gave up 8 bases, with 17 bases separating them. This CDR3 reads CASSYSPERPDEQFF. The CDR3 region has the DNA TGTGCCAGCAGTTATTCCCCGGAGAGGCCGGATGAGCAGTTCTTC.

This clone has a handful of counts. V usage is TRBV7-2 and J usage is TRBJ1-2; D possibly corresponds to TRBD1 (5 bases). The germline gives CDR1 SGHTA, CDR2 FQGNSA. The CDR3 has 13 amino acids. With 4 bases removed from V and 4 bases from J, the gap between germline ends came to 10 bases. CDR3 loop: CASSSRQLYGYTF. The CDR3 nucleotides read TGTGCCAGCAGCTCCCGACAGCTCTATGGCTACACCTTC.

V and J are TRBV29-1 and TRBJ2-3, with TRBD1 identical over 7 bases. The CDR3 covers 14 residues. Germline V gene sequence: CDR1 SQVTM, CDR2 ANQGSEA. With 4 bases clipped from V and 1 base from J, the junction kept 5 bases outside the gene matches. CDR3 nucleotide sequence: TGCAGCGTTGCTTTAGGGGGCCGCACAGATACGCAGTATTTT. It yields the protein CSVALGGRTDTQYF.

CDR3 nucleotide sequence: TGCAGTGCTAGTCCCTGGAGCTCCTACAATGAGCAGTTCTTC. Protein sequence: CSASPWSSYNEQFF. The chain uses TRBV20-1 and TRBJ2-1; D remains unclear. Trimming removed 3 bases from V and 0 bases from J, with 9 bases in between. The germline CDR1 and CDR2 sequences are DFQATT and SNEGSKA (reference sequence). CDR3 length equals 14 residues.

The V call is TRBV21-1, the J call TRBJ2-1; the table names TRBD2, a call not compared with the DNA. TRBV21-1 is listed as a pseudogene. The CDR3 contains 20 residues. The CDR3 region is CASSKRGGGLAGDIYNEQFF. As DNA, the CDR3 is TGTGCCAGCAGCAAAAGAGGGGGCGGACTAGCGGGAGATATCTACAATGAGCAGTTCTTC.

This chain connects TRBV7-2 to TRBJ2-5, with D perhaps matching TRBD2 (6 bases). V lost 5 bases, J lost 9 bases, and 19 bases lay in between. Germline-derived CDR1 and CDR2 are SGHTA and FQGNSA. The CDR3 sequence is 14 residues long. The CDR3 DNA reads TGTGCCAGCAGCCTTATCGGGACTCCGAGGCCCCAGTACTTC. Its protein product is CASSLIGTPRPQYF.

This chain connects TRBV2 to TRBJ2-1; possible D gene TRBD2, 6 bases. Germline CDR1 and CDR2: SNHLY and FYNNEI. There are 14 residues in the CDR3. Between the trimmed V and J ends, which lost 4 bases and 0 bases, there was a span of 7 bases. The CDR3 nucleotides read TGTGCCAGCAGTGGTAGCGGCTCCTACAATGAGCAGTTCTTC. Amino acid sequence: CASSGSGSYNEQFF.

The chain is built from TRBV6-1 and TRBJ1-4; TRBD1 might be the D (5 bases). The CDR3 covers 15 residues. Germline CDR1 reads MNHNS; CDR2 reads SASEGT. The V and J ends lost 0 bases and 8 bases respectively, with 13 bases between them. This chain's CDR3 is CASSEARTYQEKLFF. CDR3 DNA sequence: TGTGCCAGCAGTGAAGCTCGGACATACCAGGAAAAACTGTTTTTT.

The V call is TRBV11-3, the J call TRBJ2-7; unclear D gene. V was trimmed by 0 bases and J by 6 bases, leaving 6 bases between them. CDR3 length equals 12 residues. Germline V gene sequence: CDR1 SGHNT, CDR2 YENEEA. The CDR3 DNA sequence: TGTGCCAGCAGCTTAGATTTTAGCGAGCAGTACTTC. Translating it yields CASSLDFSEQYF.

The V gene is TRBV30, the J gene TRBJ2-3; D might be TRBD2 (5 bases). The CDR3 extends over 15 amino acids. V was cut by 1 base and J by 3 bases, with 14 bases left in between. The germline CDR1 and CDR2 sequences are GTSNPN and SVGIG (reference sequence). In DNA, the CDR3 is TGTGCCTGGAGTGGACCACTAGGGTGGACAGATACGCAGTATTTT. Protein sequence: CAWSGPLGWTDTQYF.

The chain recombines TRBV30 with TRBJ1-2; no definite D call. Germline loops: CDR1 GTSNPN, CDR2 SVGIG (reference sequence). This CDR3 contains 15 residues. V lost 0 bases to trimming and J lost 7 bases, with 18 bases between them. Here the CDR3 DNA reads TGTGCCTGGAGTGTACCCAATTCCCTTGCACTTGGCTACACCTTC. Its protein is CAWSVPNSLALGYTF.

J is TRBJ1-5 and V is TRBV5-1, with a weak D call TRBD1 (6 bases). Trimming pared 8 bases from V and 2 bases from J, leaving 17 bases between. The CDR3 loop spans 15 amino acids. Germline assignment: CDR1 SGHRS and CDR2 YFSETQ. This CDR3 reads CASAVGDTRNQPQHF. CDR3 DNA sequence: TGCGCCAGTGCTGTGGGGGACACACGCAATCAGCCCCAGCATTTT.

This clone appeared once. This chain joins TRBV9 and TRBJ2-1, with D perhaps TRBD2 (6 bases). CDR3 size: 16 residues. Looked up from germline, CDR1 is SGDLS and CDR2 is YYNGEE. V lost 4 bases and J 4 bases, leaving 18 bases between the germline ends. The CDR3 nucleotides are TGTGCCAGCAGCCCCTCGGCTAGCGTGGATTACAATGAGCAGTTCTTC. This translates into CASSPSASVDYNEQFF.

This sequence joins TRBV11-2 and TRBJ1-2, with TRBD1 identical over 8 bases. Germline CDR1 is SGHAT and CDR2 is FQNNGV. With V trimmed by 0 bases and J by 8 bases, 5 bases remained unmatched. The CDR3 consists of 14 residues. The CDR3 loop is CASSLEGRGHGYTF. In nucleotides, the CDR3 is TGTGCCAGCAGCTTAGAGGGCAGGGGGCACGGCTACACCTTC.

In its sample, this clone was seen once. V gene TRBV9 combines with J gene TRBJ2-2, with unresolved D. V was cut by 3 bases and J by 2 bases, with 5 bases left in between. Per germline, CDR1 SGDLS and CDR2 YYNGEE. The CDR3 consists of 13 residues. The CDR3 loop reads CASSAKNTGELFF. The CDR3 DNA follows: TGTGCCAGCAGCGCCAAAAACACCGGGGAGCTGTTTTTT.

This clone has only a few counts. The chain joins TRBV6-2 or TRBV6-3 to TRBJ2-2; D gene ambiguous. The CDR3 consists of 13 residues. Germline CDR1 and CDR2: MNHEY and SVGEGT. V lost 2 bases and J 5 bases, leaving 6 bases between the germline ends. The CDR3 sequence: CASSYRVTGELFF. In DNA, the CDR3 is TGTGCCAGCAGTTACCGGGTGACCGGGGAGCTGTTTTTT.

The CDR3 DNA sequence: TGTGCCAGCAGCGTAGGTCCGGACAGCTCCTACGAGCAGTACTTC. Its protein is CASSVGPDSSYEQYF. The rearrangement links TRBV9 to TRBJ2-7; tentative D call: TRBD1 (6 bases). This CDR3 has 15 amino acids. The germline V and J ends were trimmed by 0 bases and 0 bases, with 10 bases remaining between them. From germline, CDR1 is SGDLS and CDR2 YYNGEE.

The rearrangement joins TRBV18 to TRBJ1-6, with D hard to call. Germline values: CDR1 KGHSH, CDR2 LQKENI. CDR3 length equals 13 residues. The germline V and J ends were trimmed by 5 bases and 7 bases, with 9 bases remaining between them. CDR3 protein: CASSAETNSPLHF. The CDR3 DNA is TGTGCCAGCTCAGCAGAAACGAATTCACCCCTCCACTTT.

The gene calls are TRBV2 and TRBJ1-5; possible D gene TRBD1, 5 bases. Germline CDR1 and CDR2: SNHLY and FYNNEI. The CDR3 spans 14 residues. The germline V and J ends were trimmed by 6 bases and 7 bases, with 16 bases remaining between them. The chain's CDR3 is CASSGAGINQPQHF. The DNA for the CDR3 is TGTGCCAGCAGCGGCGCAGGGATTAACCAGCCCCAGCATTTT.